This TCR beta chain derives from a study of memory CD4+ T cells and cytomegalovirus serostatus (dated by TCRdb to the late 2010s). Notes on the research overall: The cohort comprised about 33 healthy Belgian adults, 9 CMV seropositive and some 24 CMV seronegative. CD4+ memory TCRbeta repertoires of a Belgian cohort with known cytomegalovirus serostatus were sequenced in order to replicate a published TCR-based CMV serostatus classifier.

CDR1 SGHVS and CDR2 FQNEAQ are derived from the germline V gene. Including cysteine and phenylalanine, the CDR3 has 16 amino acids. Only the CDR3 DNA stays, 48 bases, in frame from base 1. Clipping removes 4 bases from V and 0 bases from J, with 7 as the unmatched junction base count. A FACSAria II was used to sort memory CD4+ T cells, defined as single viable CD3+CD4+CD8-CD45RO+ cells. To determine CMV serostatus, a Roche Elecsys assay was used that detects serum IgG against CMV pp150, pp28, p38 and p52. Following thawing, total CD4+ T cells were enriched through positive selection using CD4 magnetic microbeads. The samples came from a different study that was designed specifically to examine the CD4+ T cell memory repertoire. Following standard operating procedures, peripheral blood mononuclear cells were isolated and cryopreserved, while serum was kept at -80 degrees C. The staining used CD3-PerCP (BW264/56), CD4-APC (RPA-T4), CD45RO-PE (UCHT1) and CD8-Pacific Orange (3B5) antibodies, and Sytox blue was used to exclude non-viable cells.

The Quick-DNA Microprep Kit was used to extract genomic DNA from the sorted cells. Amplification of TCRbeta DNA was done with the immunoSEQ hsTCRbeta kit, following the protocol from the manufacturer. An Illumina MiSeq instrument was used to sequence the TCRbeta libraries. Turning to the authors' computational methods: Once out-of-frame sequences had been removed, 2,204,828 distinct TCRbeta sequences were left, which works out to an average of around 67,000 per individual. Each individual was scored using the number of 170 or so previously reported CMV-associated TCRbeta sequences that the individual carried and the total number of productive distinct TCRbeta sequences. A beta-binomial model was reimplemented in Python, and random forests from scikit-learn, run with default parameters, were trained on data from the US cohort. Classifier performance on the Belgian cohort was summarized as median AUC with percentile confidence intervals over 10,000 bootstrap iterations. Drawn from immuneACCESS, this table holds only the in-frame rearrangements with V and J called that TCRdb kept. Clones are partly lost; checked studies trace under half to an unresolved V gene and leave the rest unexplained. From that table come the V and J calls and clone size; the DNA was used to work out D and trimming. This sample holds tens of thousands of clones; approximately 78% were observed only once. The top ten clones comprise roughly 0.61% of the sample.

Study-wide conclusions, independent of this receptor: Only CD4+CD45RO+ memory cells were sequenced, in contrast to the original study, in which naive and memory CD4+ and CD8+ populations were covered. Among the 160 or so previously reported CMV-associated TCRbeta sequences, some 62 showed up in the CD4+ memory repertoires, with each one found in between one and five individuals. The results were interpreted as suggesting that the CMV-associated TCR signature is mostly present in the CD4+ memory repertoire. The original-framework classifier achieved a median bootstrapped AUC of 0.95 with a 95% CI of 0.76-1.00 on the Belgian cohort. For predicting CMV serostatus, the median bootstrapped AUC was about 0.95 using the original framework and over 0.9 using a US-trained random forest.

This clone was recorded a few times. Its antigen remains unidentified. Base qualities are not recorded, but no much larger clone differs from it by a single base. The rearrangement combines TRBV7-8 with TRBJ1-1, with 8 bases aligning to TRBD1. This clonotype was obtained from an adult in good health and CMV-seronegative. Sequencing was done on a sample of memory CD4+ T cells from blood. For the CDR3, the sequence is CASSSPQGAVNTEAFF. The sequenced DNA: TGTGCCAGCAGCTCCCCTCAGGGGGCGGTGAACACTGAAGCTTTCTTT.